A single sample gave rise to the 10 T cell receptor beta chains below, sequenced in a study of blood T cell repertoires in COVID-19. Method: immunoSEQ multiplex PCR; TCRdb's copy keeps in-frame clones and lacks some. The sample carries a few hundred thousand clones, around 86% recorded once. The sample consisted of peripheral blood. Source of these receptors: a woman in her seventies with COVID-19, enrolled during active disease.

This clone appeared once. The chain uses TRBV18 and TRBJ2-5, with TRBD1 matching 9 bases. CDR3 size: 14 residues. J gave up 6 bases and V 3 bases, and 5 bases lay outside the gene matches. The germline V gene encodes CDR1 KGHSH and CDR2 LQKENI. The DNA of the CDR3 is TGTGCCAGCTCACCTCCCGGGACAGGGAAGACCCAGTACTTC. Protein: CASSPPGTGKTQYF.

V is TRBV13 and J is TRBJ2-4; TRBD2 agrees at 16 bases. Per germline, CDR1 PRHDT and CDR2 FYEKMQ (reference sequence). The CDR3 spans 16 residues. V lost 0 bases to trimming and J lost 8 bases; unmatched junction nucleotides: 1. The CDR3 spells CASSLGGLAGGDIQYF. CDR3 bases: TGTGCCAGCAGCTTAGGGGGACTAGCGGGAGGGGACATTCAGTACTTC.

The rearrangement uses TRBV6-5 and TRBJ2-6; TRBD2 agrees at 9 bases. CDR1 and CDR2 from the germline V gene are MNHEY and SVGAGI. The V segment lost 6 bases and the J segment 2 bases; nucleotides outside the gene matches: 2. This CDR3 spans 15 amino acids. CDR3 DNA: TGTGCCAGCAGATCTAGCGGGACTGGGGCCAACGTCCTGACTTTC. It is translated as CASRSSGTGANVLTF.

This chain links TRBV9 with TRBJ2-1; TRBD2 aligns across 10 bases. Per the germline V gene, CDR1 is SGDLS and CDR2 is YYNGEE. V shed 4 bases and J 0 bases; nucleotides not matched to a gene: 10. This CDR3 is 18 amino acids long. The CDR3: CASSKNTLAGSSYNEQFF. DNA for the CDR3: TGTGCCAGCAGCAAAAATACACTAGCGGGGAGCTCCTACAATGAGCAGTTCTTC.

The chain joins TRBV7-9 to TRBJ2-2; TRBD2 aligns across 7 bases. In germline, CDR1 is SEHNR, CDR2 FQNEAQ (reference sequence). This CDR3 region has 15 residues. V dropped 7 bases and J dropped 7; count of bases not matched to a gene: 12. DNA of the CDR3: TGTGCCAGCAATCGGGGCCTAGCGGAAGGCGGGGAGCTGTTTTTT. Translated: CASNRGLAEGGELFF.

This rearrangement joins TRBV5-4 to TRBJ2-3; 7 bases are a match to TRBD2. This CDR3 comprises 17 residues. The germline gives CDR1 SGHNT, CDR2 YYREEE (reference sequence). V lost 0 bases, J lost 6 bases, and 13 bases stayed unmatched. CDR3 sequence reads: CASSLAGGRSGTDTQYF. In DNA, the CDR3 is TGTGCCAGCAGCTTGGCGGGGGGAAGATCCGGAACCGATACGCAGTATTTT.

This chain links TRBV19 with TRBJ1-5; TRBD1 is a possible D gene (6 bases). The V end was cut by 5 bases, the J end by 4 bases, with 15 bases between. Germline V gives CDR1 LNHDA, CDR2 SQIVND (reference sequence). The CDR3 runs 15 residues. In DNA form, the CDR3 reads TGTGCCAGTAGTCCCGGGACACTGATGAATCAGCCCCAGCATTTT. Translating gives CASSPGTLMNQPQHF.

The chain employs TRBV5-1 and TRBJ2-5; 7 bases agree with TRBD1. The V segment lost 3 bases and the J segment 4 bases; nucleotides outside the gene matches: 12. Per the germline V gene, CDR1 is SGHRS and CDR2 is YFSETQ. The CDR3 runs 16 residues. The CDR3 protein is CASSSEHPQGLETQYF. CDR3 in DNA: TGCGCCAGCAGCTCGGAACACCCACAGGGGTTAGAGACCCAGTACTTC.

The chain couples TRBV5-4 to TRBJ1-4; possible D gene TRBD1, 5 bases. V was cut by 1 base and J by 5 bases, with 18 bases left in between. The CDR3 extends over 17 amino acids. The germline V gene encodes CDR1 SGHNT and CDR2 YYREEE (reference sequence). The CDR3 DNA reads as TGTGCCAGCAGCTTGCCTCGTCCGGGACTGGGAAATGAAAAACTGTTTTTT. Encoded protein: CASSLPRPGLGNEKLFF.

The gene calls are TRBV7-2 and TRBJ2-1; 7 nucleotides agree with TRBD2. The CDR3 length is 15 residues. Germline trimming cut 1 base from V and 4 bases from J; bases unmatched to any gene: 4. Germline assignment: CDR1 SGHTA and CDR2 FQGNSA. The CDR3 is CASSLVTGGYNEQFF. CDR3 DNA: TGTGCCAGCAGCTTAGTGACGGGGGGTTACAATGAGCAGTTCTTC.